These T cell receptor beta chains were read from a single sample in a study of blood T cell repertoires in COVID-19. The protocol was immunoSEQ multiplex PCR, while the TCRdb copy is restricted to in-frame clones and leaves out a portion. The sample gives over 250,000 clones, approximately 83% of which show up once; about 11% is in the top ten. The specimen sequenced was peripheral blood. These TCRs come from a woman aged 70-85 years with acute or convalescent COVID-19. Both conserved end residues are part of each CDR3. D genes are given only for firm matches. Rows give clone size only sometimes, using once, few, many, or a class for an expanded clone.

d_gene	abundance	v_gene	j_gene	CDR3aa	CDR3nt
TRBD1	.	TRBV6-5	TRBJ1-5	CASETGNGNQPQHF	TGTGCCAGTGAGACAGGGAATGGCAATCAGCCCCAGCATTTT
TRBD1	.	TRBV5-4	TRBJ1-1	CASTIQGSTEAFF	TGTGCCAGCACGATACAGGGGAGCACTGAAGCTTTCTTT
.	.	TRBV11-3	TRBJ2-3	CASSSGGSTDTQYF	TGTGCCAGCAGCTCTGGAGGGAGCACAGATACGCAGTATTTT
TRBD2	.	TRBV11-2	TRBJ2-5	CASSLDLERGILQETQYF	TGTGCCAGCAGCTTAGATCTCGAGCGGGGGATCCTCCAAGAGACCCAGTACTTC
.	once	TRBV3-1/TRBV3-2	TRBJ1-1	CASSQESRAGGTEAFF	TGTGCCAGCAGCCAAGAGTCTAGGGCGGGGGGTACTGAAGCTTTCTTT
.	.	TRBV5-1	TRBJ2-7	CASSPRDTSYEQYF	TGCGCCAGCAGCCCACGGGACACTTCCTACGAGCAGTACTTC
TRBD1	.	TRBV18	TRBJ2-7	CASSRAGGSYEQYF	TGTGCCAGCTCACGGGCAGGGGGCTCCTACGAGCAGTACTTC
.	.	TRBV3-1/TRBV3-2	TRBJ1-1	CASSRLTGDTEAFF	TGTGCCAGCAGCCGGCTGACAGGAGACACTGAAGCTTTCTTT
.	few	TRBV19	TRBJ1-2	CASSLDMDYGYTF	TGTGCCAGTAGTCTCGACATGGACTATGGCTACACCTTC
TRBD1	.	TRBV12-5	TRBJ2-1	CASGLAGTGGDEQFF	TGTGCTAGTGGTTTGGCCGGGACAGGAGGTGATGAGCAGTTCTTC
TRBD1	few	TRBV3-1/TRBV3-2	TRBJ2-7	CASSHSYGTATRYEQYF	TGTGCCAGCAGCCATAGCTACGGGACAGCGACGAGGTACGAGCAGTACTTC
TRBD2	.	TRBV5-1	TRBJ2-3	CASSSSGGADTQYF	TGCGCCAGCAGCTCTAGCGGGGGCGCAGATACGCAGTATTTT
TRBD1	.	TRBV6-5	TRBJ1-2	CASKGGLYYGYTF	TGTGCCAGCAAAGGGGGCTTATACTATGGCTACACCTTC
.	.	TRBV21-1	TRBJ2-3	CASISQKGAGGLTRSTDTQYF	TGTGCCAGCATCTCCCAAAAAGGAGCGGGGGGACTCACAAGGAGCACAGATACGCAGTATTTT
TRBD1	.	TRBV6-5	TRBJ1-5	CASSRGPNQPQHF	TGTGCCAGCAGCAGGGGGCCGAATCAGCCCCAGCATTTT
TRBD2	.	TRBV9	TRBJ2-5	CASSGRLAGGQETQYF	TGTGCCAGCAGCGGACGACTAGCGGGGGGGCAAGAGACCCAGTACTTC
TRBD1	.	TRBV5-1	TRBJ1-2	CASSFSGGQVYGYTF	TGCGCCAGCAGCTTTTCGGGGGGACAGGTCTATGGCTACACCTTC
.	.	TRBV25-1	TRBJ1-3	CASSLAGGNTIYF	TGTGCCAGCAGTCTAGCAGGTGGGAACACCATATATTTT
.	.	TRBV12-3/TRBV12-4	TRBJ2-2	CASGRGPGELFF	TGTGCCAGCGGAAGGGGTCCCGGGGAGCTGTTTTTT
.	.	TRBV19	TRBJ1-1	CASSPSTGTHTEAFF	TGTGCCAGTAGCCCTTCTACCGGGACACACACTGAAGCTTTCTTT
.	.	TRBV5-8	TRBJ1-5	CASGGGIYTPDQPQHF	TGTGCCAGCGGCGGGGGGATATACACCCCCGATCAGCCCCAGCATTTT
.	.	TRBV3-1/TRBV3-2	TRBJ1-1	CASGNLGARTEAFF	TGTGCCAGCGGAAATTTGGGCGCACGCACTGAAGCTTTCTTT
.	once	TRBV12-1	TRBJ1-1	CASSAPGQVNTEAFF	TGTGCCAGCAGCGCACCGGGACAGGTGAACACTGAAGCTTTCTTT
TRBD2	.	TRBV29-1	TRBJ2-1	CSVVRLAGNNEQFF	TGCAGCGTTGTTAGGCTAGCGGGGAACAATGAGCAGTTCTTC
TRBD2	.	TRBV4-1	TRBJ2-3	CASSPIVGLAGTDTQYF	TGCGCCAGCAGCCCTATTGTAGGACTAGCCGGAACAGATACGCAGTATTTT
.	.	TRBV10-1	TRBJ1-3	CASSDGGIGAGNTIYF	TGCGCCAGCAGTGATGGAGGAATTGGTGCTGGAAACACCATATATTTT
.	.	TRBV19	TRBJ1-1	CASSKFGEAFF	TGTGCCAGTAGTAAATTCGGGGAAGCTTTCTTT
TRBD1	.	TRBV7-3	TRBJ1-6	CASSPGQGRGAYNSPLHF	TGTGCCAGCAGCCCGGGACAGGGGAGAGGAGCCTATAATTCACCCCTCCACTTT
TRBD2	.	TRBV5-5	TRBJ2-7	CASSLTRLADEQYF	TGTGCCAGCAGCTTGACCCGGCTAGCGGACGAGCAGTACTTC
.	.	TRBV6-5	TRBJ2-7	CASSYRGYYEQYF	TGTGCCAGCAGTTATCGGGGGTACTACGAGCAGTACTTC
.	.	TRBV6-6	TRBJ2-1	CASSYSPRGEQFF	TGTGCCAGCAGTTACTCCCCCCGGGGTGAGCAGTTCTTC
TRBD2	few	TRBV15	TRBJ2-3	CATSRASGAITDTQYF	TGTGCCACCAGCAGGGCTAGCGGGGCCATCACAGATACGCAGTATTTT
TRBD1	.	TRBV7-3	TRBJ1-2	CASSPGGGSYGYTF	TGTGCCAGCAGCCCAGGGGGCGGAAGCTATGGCTACACCTTC
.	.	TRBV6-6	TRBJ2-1	CASSDIPGLEQFF	TGTGCCAGCAGTGACATCCCAGGATTAGAGCAGTTCTTC
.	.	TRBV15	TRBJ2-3	CATSRGQVTDTQYF	TGTGCCACCAGCAGAGGCCAGGTCACAGATACGCAGTATTTT
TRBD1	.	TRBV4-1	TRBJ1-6	CASSQDPRDGTGVSPLHF	TGCGCCAGCAGCCAAGATCCACGGGACGGGACAGGGGTATCACCCCTCCACTTT
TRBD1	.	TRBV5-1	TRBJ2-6	CASSLVPGQGAGANVLTF	TGCGCCAGCAGCTTGGTCCCGGGACAGGGGGCTGGGGCCAACGTCCTGACTTTC
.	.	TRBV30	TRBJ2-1	CAWSVIDGKQFF	TGTGCCTGGAGTGTAATCGACGGGAAGCAGTTCTTC
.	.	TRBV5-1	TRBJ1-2	CASSLEGTGYGYTF	TGCGCCAGCAGCTTGGAGGGCACAGGGTATGGCTACACCTTC
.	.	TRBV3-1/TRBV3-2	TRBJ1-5	CASSQDGASGPQHF	TGTGCCAGCAGCCAAGATGGGGCGTCGGGGCCCCAGCATTTT
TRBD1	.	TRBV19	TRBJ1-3	CASQRQGPSGNTIYF	TGTGCCAGTCAAAGACAGGGCCCCTCTGGAAACACCATATATTTT
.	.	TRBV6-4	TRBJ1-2	CASSEAGLGYTF	TGTGCCAGCAGTGAGGCAGGATTGGGCTACACCTTC
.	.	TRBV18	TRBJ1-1	CASSPAVGREAFF	TGTGCCAGCTCACCAGCGGTAGGTCGGGAAGCTTTCTTT
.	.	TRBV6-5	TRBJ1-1	CASSYSTLAAFF	TGTGCCAGCAGTTACTCGACTTTGGCCGCTTTCTTT
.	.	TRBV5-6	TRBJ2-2	CASSLGQRMNTGELFF	TGTGCCAGCAGCCTTGGACAGAGAATGAACACCGGGGAGCTGTTTTTT
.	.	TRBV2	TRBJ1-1	CASSAQGFNTEAFF	TGTGCCAGCAGCGCTCAGGGATTCAACACTGAAGCTTTCTTT
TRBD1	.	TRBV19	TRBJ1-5	CASTQMDRLDQPQHF	TGTGCCAGTACCCAAATGGACAGGTTAGATCAGCCCCAGCATTTT
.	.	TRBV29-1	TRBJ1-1	CSVDFGTEAFF	TGCAGCGTTGACTTCGGCACTGAAGCTTTCTTT
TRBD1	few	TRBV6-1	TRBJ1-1	CASSEVGQGAEAFF	TGTGCCAGCAGTGAAGTTGGACAGGGAGCTGAAGCTTTCTTT
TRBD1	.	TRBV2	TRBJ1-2	CASKQDRVDGYTF	TGTGCCAGCAAGCAGGACAGGGTAGATGGCTACACCTTC
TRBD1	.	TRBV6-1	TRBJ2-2	CASSDEGALNTGELFF	TGTGCCAGCAGTGATGAGGGGGCCCTGAACACCGGGGAGCTGTTTTTT
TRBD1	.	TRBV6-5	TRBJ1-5	CASSRTGVNQPQHF	TGTGCCAGCAGTCGGACAGGGGTTAATCAGCCCCAGCATTTT